This TCR beta chain appears in the sequencing data of a study of OX40 agonist ivuxolimab in advanced cancers. As for the study in general: At 0.01 to 10 mg/kg, ivuxolimab was administered intravenously to patients every 2 weeks.

The CDR3 extends over 17 amino acids. The V gene's germline CDR1 is LNHDA and CDR2 SQIVND (reference sequence). Trimming shortened V by 7 bases and J by 0 bases, and 21 bases separated the two germline ends. Points on this clone: Its antigen is undetermined.

Regarding the study as a whole: Both blood CD4+ and CD8+ T cells showed clonal growth by week 6 at 0.1 to 3.0 mg/kg.

The repertoire was sequenced with immunoSEQ multiplex PCR; TCRdb's copy has only in-frame clones and lacks some. The sample includes under 75,000 clones, around 83% seen only once; the top ten take nearly 0.8%. Sequencing was performed on CD4+ or CD8+ T cells sorted from blood, taken in a trial of the OX40 agonist ivuxolimab. This rearrangement joins TRBV19 to TRBJ1-1; D remains unclear. This clonotype was sampled from an adult with an advanced solid tumor such as melanoma, head and neck, liver or kidney cancer. In nucleotides, the CDR3 is TGTGCCAGTACCACGGGCCGGACCTACATCATGAACACTGAAGCTTTCTTT. It yields the protein CASTTGRTYIMNTEAFF.